The sequence of this TCR beta chain was determined in a study of shared clonotypes between healthy human individuals. This table comes from immunoSEQ multiplex PCR, and its TCRdb copy is limited to in-frame clones, with some not included. Here the sample spans millions of clones, roughly 94% being singletons. Deletions cut 3 bases from V and 1 base from J, with 9 bases between. Germline lookup yields CDR1 SGHAT and CDR2 FQNNGV. The CDR3 totals 15 residues. Sequences were obtained from naive CD4+ T cells sorted from blood. Sample subset: CD45RA+ positively selected. The chain uses TRBV11-2 and TRBJ2-2, with D perhaps being TRBD1 or TRBD2 (5 bases each). The clonotype originates from a man aged 18 to 30 in good health. The CDR3 region has the DNA TGTGCCAGCAGCTTGGGGCGGGTGAACACCGGGGAGCTGTTTTTT. Its protein product is CASSLGRVNTGELFF.